This TCR beta chain was sequenced in a study of human T cells and chemical hapten exposure. Broader study findings: In comparison with controls, expanded TCRs gave rise to a significantly larger number of large CDR3 similarity clusters.

This clonotype appeared many times. Its cognate antigen is unknown. The sample's time point: patch test 1, 2 weeks after DPC sensitization. Treatment here: therapeutic diphenylcyclopropenone sensitization with weekly scalp DPC. TCRdb re-analysed the RACE reads in MiXCR, keeping a single row per CDR3 protein. The sample has just under 350,000 distinct CDR3 sequences, around 6.9% seen once. The CDR3 spans 17 residues. Germline V gene data show CDR1 as MNHNY and CDR2 as SVGAGI (reference sequence). V shed 2 bases, J shed 7 bases, and the junction held 9 bases outside the gene matches. The chain has TRBV6-6 and TRBJ2-1; the match to TRBD2 covers 12 bases. The receptor was isolated from a woman between 18 and 30 years old with alopecia areata. Some clones in this sample may be carry-over from other donors' samples. The input for sequencing was whole blood, taken in connection with sensitization to the hapten diphenylcyclopropenone (DPC). CDR3 loop: CASSYLGLAGWINEQFF. The CDR3 DNA reads as TGTGCCAGCAGTTACCTAGGACTAGCGGGGTGGATTAATGAGCAGTTCTTC.